This T cell receptor (beta chain) originates from a study of identical twins. A remark on this clonotype: Its antigen is not identified.

TCRdb re-analysed the 5' RACE reads in MiXCR, keeping a single row per CDR3 protein. The sample records 700,000 or so distinct CDR3 sequences, about 20% being singletons. Findings and limits, study-wide: Fewer insertions marked abundant cord blood beta clonotypes; young adult naive trended weakly, memory not at all.

The germline gives CDR1 SGHDT, CDR2 YYEEEE. Trimming removed 2 bases from V and 5 bases from J, with 8 bases in between. The CDR3 is 13 residues long. The same sample was also studied in work on T cells expressing NK-cell markers. According to that study: The authors restricted sorting to alpha-beta TCR T cells with an anti-gamma-delta TCR antibody in several experiments.

The V and J genes are TRBV5-6 and TRBJ1-5; unclear D gene. The TCR was taken from a woman in her late teens or twenties in good health. The sequencing input was PBMCs. The CDR3 nucleotides read TGTGCCAGCAGCTTCGGTTTGGATCAGCCCCAGCATTTT. Translating gives CASSFGLDQPQHF.